This entry lists 10 T cell receptor beta chains sequenced from one sample in a study of Tregs in tolerant kidney transplant recipients. Some clones are missing from TCRdb's copy, which holds only in-frame ones; the method was immunoSEQ multiplex PCR. The repertoire holds nearly 95,000 clones, with 80% to 95% as singletons. Here the sequenced sample was CD4+ T cells from blood, taken before the transplant. These TCRs come from a human donor who received a combined kidney and bone marrow transplant.

The rearrangement uses TRBV19 and TRBJ1-4; the D is unclear. This CDR3 has 14 amino acids. The V end lost 5 bases, the J end lost 11 bases, and 18 bases lay between the germline ends. CDR1 and CDR2 from the germline V gene are LNHDA and SQIVND (reference sequence). This chain's CDR3 is CASSPFGQDWKLFF. The CDR3 region has the DNA TGTGCCAGTAGTCCTTTCGGGCAGGACTGGAAACTGTTTTTT.

The chain uses TRBV5-1 and TRBJ1-1; 8 bases align to TRBD1. CDR3 length: 16 amino acids. With 0 bases clipped from V and 4 bases from J, the junction kept 8 bases outside the gene matches. Germline loops: CDR1 SGHRS, CDR2 YFSETQ. Here the CDR3 reads CASSLVRQGFGTEAFF. CDR3 nucleotides: TGCGCCAGCAGCTTGGTCCGACAGGGGTTTGGCACTGAAGCTTTCTTT. Full variable domain (remainder filled in from reference TRBV5-1 and TRBJ1-1): KAGVTQTPRYLIKTRGQQVTLSCSPISGHRSVSWYQQTPGQGLQFLFEYFSETQRNKGNFPGRFSGRQFSNSRSEMNVSTLELGDSALYLCASSLVRQGFGTEAFFGQGTRLTVV.

The V and J genes are TRBV9 and TRBJ2-3; possibly TRBD2 for D (5 bases). The V gene's germline CDR1 is SGDLS and CDR2 YYNGEE. CDR3 size: 15 residues. V was shortened by 0 bases and J by 1 base, with 9 bases between the two germline ends. Here the CDR3 reads CASSVDFGGTDTQYF. DNA of the CDR3: TGTGCCAGCAGCGTAGATTTCGGGGGCACAGATACGCAGTATTTT. Variable domain in full (rest from reference TRBV9 and TRBJ2-3): DSGVTQTPKHLITATGQRVTLRCSPRSGDLSVYWYQQSLDQGLQFLIQYYNGEERAKGNILERFSAQQFPDLHSELNLSSLELGDSALYFCASSVDFGGTDTQYFGPGTRLTVL.

The V call is TRBV5-8, the J call TRBJ2-5; 7 bases are a match to TRBD1. This CDR3 spans 14 amino acids. In germline, CDR1 is SGHTS, CDR2 YDEGEE. V lost 2 bases, J lost 3 bases, and 4 bases stayed unmatched. Written as DNA, the CDR3 is TGTGCCAGCAGCTTACGACAGGGAAAAGAGACCCAGTACTTC. The encoded protein is CASSLRQGKETQYF.

This chain uses TRBV29-1 with TRBJ2-3; the D gene is possibly TRBD2 (6 bases). Trimming took 8 bases from V and 0 from J, leaving 15 bases between them. CDR1 is SQVTM, CDR2 ANQGSEA, per germline. CDR3 length: 14 amino acids. CDR3 amino acids: CSTIRDFSTDTQYF. The CDR3, as DNA: TGCAGCACGATACGGGACTTCAGCACAGATACGCAGTATTTT.

J is TRBJ2-7 and V is TRBV11-2; 7 nucleotides agree with TRBD1. The CDR3 loop spans 17 amino acids. The germline CDR1 and CDR2 sequences are SGHAT and FQNNGV. After removal of 0 bases from V and 1 base from J, the junction contained 9 bases not matched to a gene. CDR3 amino acids: CASSLDHSTGWSYEQYF. The DNA for the CDR3 is TGTGCCAGCAGCTTAGATCACTCGACAGGGTGGTCCTACGAGCAGTACTTC.

The chain has TRBV29-1 and TRBJ2-2; TRBD1 aligns across 11 bases. Trimming cost V 6 bases and J 5 bases; bases outside gene matches: 5. This CDR3 is built from 14 residues. Germline-derived CDR1 and CDR2 are SQVTM and ANQGSEA. CDR3 sequence: CSVGTGGGTGELFF. CDR3 sequence (DNA): TGCAGCGTCGGGACAGGGGGGGGAACCGGGGAGCTGTTTTTT.

CDR3 bases: TGTGTCAGAAGCTTAGCTCAGGGCTCTCACGAGCAGTACTTC. Amino acids: CVRSLAQGSHEQYF. This chain joins TRBV7-5 and TRBJ2-7; the D call in the table, TRBD1, was not verified against the DNA. TRBV7-5 constitutes a pseudogene. The CDR3 has 14 amino acids.

In its sample, this clone was seen once. CDR3 in amino acids: CASSKGKRDDPKTQYF. CDR3 DNA sequence: TGTGCCAGCAGCAAAGGGAAGCGGGACGATCCAAAGACCCAGTACTTC. The rearrangement joins TRBV21-1 to TRBJ2-5; TRBD2 was called by the table and not checked on the DNA. TRBV21-1 is flagged as a pseudogene. This CDR3 contains 16 residues.

The genes are TRBV4-2 and TRBJ2-2; the match to TRBD1 covers 7 bases. J lost 0 bases, V lost 0 bases, and 4 bases had no gene match. Germline CDR1 LGHNA, CDR2 YNFKEQ. The CDR3 runs 17 residues. The CDR3 DNA follows: TGTGCCAGCAGCCAAGAAACCGGGACAGCGAACACCGGGGAGCTGTTTTTT. Amino acids: CASSQETGTANTGELFF.